This T cell receptor beta chain was recorded in a study of molecular identifiers for immune sequencing clone quantification. Study-wide points: Clones above 20 RNA copies held over 99% of effector molecules, under 1% in naive cells.

Points on this clonotype: Its target is not known.

Sorting defined naive CD8 T cells as CD8+CD4-CCR7+CD45RA+. TCRdb re-called the PCR reads with MiXCR, one entry per CDR3 protein. The data contain approximately 100,000 distinct CDR3 sequences, roughly 38% of them singletons. This receptor was identified in a human donor in good health. Some libraries in this study had Jurkat cell RNA spiked in. Sequenced sample: naive CD8+ T cells from blood, with Jurkat cell RNA spiked in. Documented subset: FACS-sorted CD8+CD4-CCR7+CD45RA+ naive T cells.

Here the CDR3 DNA reads TGTGCCAGCAGCCCGACCGGGACTAGCGGGAGTGGTGTAGGGGAGACCCAGTACTTC. This codes for CASSPTGTSGSGVGETQYF. The chain recombines TRBV13 with TRBJ2-5, with 14 bases matching TRBD2. Germline V lookup: CDR1 PRHDT, CDR2 FYEKMQ (reference sequence). The ends lost 5 bases at V and 5 bases at J; junction bases unmatched: 16. CDR3 length equals 19 residues.